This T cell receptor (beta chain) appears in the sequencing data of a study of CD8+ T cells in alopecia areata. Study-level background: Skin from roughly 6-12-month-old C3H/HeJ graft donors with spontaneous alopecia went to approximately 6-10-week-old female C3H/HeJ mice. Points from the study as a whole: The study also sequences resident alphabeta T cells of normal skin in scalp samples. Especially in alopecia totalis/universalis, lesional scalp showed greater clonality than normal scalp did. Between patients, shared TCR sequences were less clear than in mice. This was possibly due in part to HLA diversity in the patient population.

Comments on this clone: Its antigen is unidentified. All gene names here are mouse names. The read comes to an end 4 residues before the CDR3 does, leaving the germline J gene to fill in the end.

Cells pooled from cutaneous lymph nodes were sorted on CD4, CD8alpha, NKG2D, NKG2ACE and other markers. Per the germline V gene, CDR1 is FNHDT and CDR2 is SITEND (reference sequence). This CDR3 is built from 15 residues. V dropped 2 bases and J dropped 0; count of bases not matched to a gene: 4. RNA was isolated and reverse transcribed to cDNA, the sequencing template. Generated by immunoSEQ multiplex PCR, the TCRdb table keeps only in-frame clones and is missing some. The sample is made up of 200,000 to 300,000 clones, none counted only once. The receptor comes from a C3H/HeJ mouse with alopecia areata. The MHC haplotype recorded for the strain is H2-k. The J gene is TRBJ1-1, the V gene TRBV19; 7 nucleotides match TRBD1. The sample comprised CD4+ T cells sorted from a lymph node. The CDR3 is CASSIQTGTNTEVFF. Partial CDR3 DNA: TGTGCCAGCAGTATCCAGACAGGGACAAACACA.